This T cell receptor (beta chain) was captured in a study of CD8 T cells in ankylosing spondylitis. Study-wide findings and caveats: Ankylosing spondylitis blood appeared to carry a characteristic TCR beta motif of several highly homologous variants.

The sample holds many counts of this clonotype. Its antigen is undetermined. CDR3 length equals 15 residues. With 4 bases clipped from V and 4 bases from J, the junction kept 7 bases outside the gene matches. Germline assignment: CDR1 SEHNR and CDR2 FQNEAQ (reference sequence). MiXCR, applied by TCRdb to the 5' RACE reads, yields one record per CDR3 protein. This sample has 130,000 or so distinct CDR3 sequences, with more than 6.5% found just once. The origin of this receptor is a male donor with ankylosing spondylitis or in good health (not recorded which). The chain is built from TRBV7-9 and TRBJ2-1; 7 bases map to TRBD1. The sequenced sample consisted of blood, either unsorted or a sorted T cell fraction (not recorded which). For the CDR3, the DNA is TGTGCCAGCAGCTACAGGGGAGTAGAGTACAATGAGCAGTTCTTC. This codes for CASSYRGVEYNEQFF.